The entry that follows covers one T cell receptor beta chain sequence. Its antigen remains unidentified. This sample was included in a study of T cells after yellow fever vaccination. Study conclusions and caveats: Most clones from primary vaccination resurfaced after the booster (around 97% CD4, 75% to 90% CD8). Though weaker, the secondary response peaked faster, on day 5 versus 15.

TCR cDNA, made by 5'RACE template switching, carried an added universal primer site and UMIs. MiXCR, applied by TCRdb to the 5' RACE reads, yields one record per CDR3 protein. The repertoire includes 500,000 to 650,000 distinct CDR3 sequences, 9% to 15% of them detected once, and approximately 15% sits in the top ten. V was shortened by 7 bases and J by 0 bases, with 14 bases between the two germline ends. Germline assignment: CDR1 SEHNR and CDR2 FQNEAQ (reference sequence). This CDR3 region has 15 residues. This clonotype was obtained from a man aged 25-45 years who received the YFV17D yellow fever vaccine. The specimen comprised PBMCs, sampled on the day of the yellow fever booster vaccination. The gene calls are TRBV7-9 and TRBJ2-3; possibly TRBD1 or TRBD2 for D (5 bases each). The CDR3 spells CASISGTISTDTQYF. DNA of the CDR3: TGTGCCAGCATCTCCGGGACGATTAGCACAGATACGCAGTATTTT.